The entry below gives a single T cell receptor (beta chain) sequence along with its context. This sample was included in a study of blood T cells in healthy people across ages. The germline gives CDR1 SEHNR, CDR2 FQNEAQ (reference sequence). The CDR3 consists of 14 residues. V lost 5 bases to trimming and J lost 9 bases; unmatched junction nucleotides: 9. Through a sample-barcoded 5' primer and a J-beta primer mix, a second PCR was run for roughly 7 to 12 cycles. Each CDR3 protein is one row after TCRdb ran MiXCR on the 5' RACE reads. This table has more than 1,400,000 distinct CDR3 sequences, approximately 42% appearing once.

The specimen was blood. This TCR derives from a young woman in good health. The chain couples TRBV7-9 to TRBJ2-1, with 8 bases identical to TRBD2. In DNA form, the CDR3 reads TGTGCCAGCAGCGTAGGGGGGACTAGTACTGAGCAGTTCTTC. Translating it yields CASSVGGTSTEQFF. Filled out from reference TRBV7-9 and TRBJ2-1, the complete variable domain reads DTGVSQNPRHKITKRGQNVTFRCDPISEHNRLYWYRQTLGQGPEFLTYFQNEAQLEKSRLLSDRFSAERPKGSFSTLEIQRTEQGDSAMYLCASSVGGTSTEQFFGPGTRLTVL.